These T cell receptor beta chains were read from a single sample in a study of chemoradiotherapy in HPV16-positive cancers. Some clones are missing from TCRdb's copy, which holds only in-frame ones; the method was immunoSEQ multiplex PCR. The repertoire includes just over 950 clones, under 90% of them detected once, and about 10% sits in the top ten. This specimen was tumor tissue, taken from a patient who underwent chemoradiotherapy. These receptors originate from a human donor with HPV-associated anogenital cancer. CDR3s include the opening cysteine and the closing phenylalanine or tryptophan. A D gene is named only where the DNA matches it firmly. Clone size, where shown, is once, few, many, or a class for clones that have expanded.

TRBD1,TRBJ1-1,-,TRBV5-1,CASSLQTGSTEAFF,TGCGCCAGCAGCTTACAGACAGGGAGCACTGAAGCTTTCTTT
-,TRBJ2-7,-,TRBV27,CASSSPRGGYEQYF,TGTGCCAGCAGTAGTCCACGGGGCGGCTACGAGCAGTACTTC
-,TRBJ2-1,-,TRBV6-4,CASSDSSYNEQFF,TGTGCCAGCAGTGATAGCTCCTACAATGAGCAGTTCTTC
-,TRBJ1-3,-,TRBV6-5,CASMREDRGNTIYF,TGTGCCAGCATGAGGGAGGACAGAGGAAACACCATATATTTT
-,TRBJ2-7,-,TRBV30,CAWAGTDPYEQYF,TGTGCCTGGGCCGGGACGGACCCCTACGAGCAGTACTTC
TRBD2,TRBJ2-7,-,TRBV2,CASSRGTSDEQYF,TGTGCCAGCTCACGGGGGACTAGCGACGAGCAGTACTTC
TRBD2,TRBJ2-5,-,TRBV4-1,CASSHGTSGLGQETQYF,TGCGCCAGCAGCCACGGGACTAGCGGGCTAGGGCAAGAGACCCAGTACTTC
TRBD2,TRBJ2-1,-,TRBV28,CASNTGRGSSYNEQFF,TGTGCCAGCAATACCGGGCGGGGGAGCTCCTACAATGAGCAGTTCTTC
TRBD1,TRBJ2-7,-,TRBV6-7,CASSYLGQGDF,TGTGCCAGCAGTTACTTGGGACAGGGGGACTTC
-,TRBJ2-2,once,TRBV2,CASSSTRAGELFF,TGTGCCAGCAGTTCCACCCGGGCCGGGGAGCTGTTTTTT
TRBD2,TRBJ2-2,once,TRBV7-2,CASSPRLAGASNTGELFF,TGTGCCAGCAGCCCAAGACTAGCGGGGGCCTCGAACACCGGGGAGCTGTTTTTT
-,TRBJ2-3,-,TRBV7-6,CASSLGSSTDTQYF,TGTGCCAGCAGCTTGGGGTCTTCCACAGATACGCAGTATTTT
-,TRBJ2-1,-,TRBV5-1,CASSFPSAGDPNEQFF,TGCGCCAGCAGCTTCCCCTCCGCGGGCGATCCCAATGAGCAGTTCTTC
TRBD2,TRBJ2-7,-,TRBV27,CASSSWTRVNEQYF,TGTGCCAGCAGTTCCTGGACTAGGGTCAACGAGCAGTACTTC
TRBD2,TRBJ2-1,-,TRBV30,CACSILAGLTNEQFF,TGTGCCTGTTCAATACTAGCGGGGTTAACCAATGAGCAGTTCTTC
-,TRBJ1-1,-,TRBV5-6,CASSFGTTEAFF,TGTGCCAGCAGCTTCGGGACGACTGAAGCTTTCTTT
-,TRBJ1-2,-,TRBV27,CASRRQDYGYTF,TGTGCCAGCAGGCGACAGGACTATGGCTACACCTTC
TRBD2,TRBJ2-3,-,TRBV5-1,CASSLGTSGFGDTQYF,TGCGCCAGCAGCTTGGGGACTAGCGGGTTCGGGGATACGCAGTATTTT
TRBD2,TRBJ2-1,-,TRBV28,CASIQVGRGIRSNEQFF,TGTGCCAGCATTCAAGTCGGGAGGGGAATACGTAGCAATGAGCAGTTCTTC
-,TRBJ1-4,-,TRBV18,CASSPGANEKLFF,TGTGCCAGCTCACCAGGGGCTAATGAAAAACTGTTTTTT
-,TRBJ2-1,-,TRBV10-3,CAISESTSPGSNEQFF,TGTGCCATCAGTGAGTCCACTAGCCCGGGAAGTAATGAGCAGTTCTTC
-,TRBJ1-1,-,TRBV30,CAWSYWNTEAFF,TGTGCCTGGAGTTACTGGAACACTGAAGCTTTCTTT